This T cell receptor beta chain emerged from a study of blood T cell repertoires in COVID-19. V was trimmed by 5 bases and J by 1 base, leaving 15 bases between them. There are 17 residues in the CDR3. The germline gives CDR1 MDHEN, CDR2 SYDVKM. This clone showed up just a few times. TCRdb's copy holds only in-frame clones and misses some; the assay was immunoSEQ multiplex PCR. The data show over 150,000 clones, around 80% seen once. The chain uses TRBV28 and TRBJ2-6; maybe TRBD1 (6 bases). Sequenced: PBMCs or T cells enriched from blood (not recorded which). The sequence came from an older woman in a cohort exposed to, infected with or recovered from COVID-19 (not recorded which). CDR3 protein: CASSAQLGQSGANVLTF. CDR3 nucleotides: TGTGCCAGCAGTGCGCAACTCGGACAGTCTGGGGCCAACGTCCTGACTTTC. Full variable domain (rest looked up from reference TRBV28 and TRBJ2-6): DVKVTQSSRYLVKRTGEKVFLECVQDMDHENMFWYRQDPGLGLRLIYFSYDVKMKEKGDIPEGYSVSREKKERFSLILESASTNQTSMYLCASSAQLGQSGANVLTFGAGSRLTVL.